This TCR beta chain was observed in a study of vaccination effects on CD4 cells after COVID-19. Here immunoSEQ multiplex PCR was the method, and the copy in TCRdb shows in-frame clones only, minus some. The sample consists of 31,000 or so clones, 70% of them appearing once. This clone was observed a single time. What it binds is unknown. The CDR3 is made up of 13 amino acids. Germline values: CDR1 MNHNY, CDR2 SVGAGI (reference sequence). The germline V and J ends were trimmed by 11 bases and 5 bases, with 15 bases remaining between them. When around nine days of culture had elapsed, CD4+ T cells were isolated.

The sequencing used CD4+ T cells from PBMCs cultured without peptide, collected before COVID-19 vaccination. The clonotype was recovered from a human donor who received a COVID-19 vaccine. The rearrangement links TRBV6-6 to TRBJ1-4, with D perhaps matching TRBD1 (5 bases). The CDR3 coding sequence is TGTGCCGGGGGGGACCTACTCAATGAAAAACTGTTTTTT. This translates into CAGGDLLNEKLFF.